This TCR beta chain was found in a study of OX40 agonist ivuxolimab in advanced cancers. Overall study: People who had prior anti-PD-1, anti-PD-L1 or anti-CTLA-4 therapy could take part, and around 43% had some.

As for this clone: Its cognate antigen is unknown.

This CDR3 is 15 amino acids long. V was pared by 4 bases and J by 3 bases, with 13 bases between. CDR1 SGHRS and CDR2 YFSETQ come from the germline V gene. The repertoire was sequenced with immunoSEQ multiplex PCR; TCRdb's copy has only in-frame clones and lacks some. Among 50,000 to 65,000 clones listed, 88% were seen once. General study results and limits: A proportion of nonresponders additionally exhibited low normalized T-cell clonal expansion.

The chain is built from TRBV5-1 and TRBJ1-4; no clear D gene. The TCR was taken from an adult with an advanced solid tumor such as melanoma, head and neck, liver or kidney cancer. Sequencing was performed on CD4+ or CD8+ T cells sorted from blood, taken in a trial of the OX40 agonist ivuxolimab. The CDR3 reads CASSLESSANEKLFF. The DNA for the CDR3 is TGCGCCAGCAGCCTTGAGAGTTCGGCTAATGAAAAACTGTTTTTT.